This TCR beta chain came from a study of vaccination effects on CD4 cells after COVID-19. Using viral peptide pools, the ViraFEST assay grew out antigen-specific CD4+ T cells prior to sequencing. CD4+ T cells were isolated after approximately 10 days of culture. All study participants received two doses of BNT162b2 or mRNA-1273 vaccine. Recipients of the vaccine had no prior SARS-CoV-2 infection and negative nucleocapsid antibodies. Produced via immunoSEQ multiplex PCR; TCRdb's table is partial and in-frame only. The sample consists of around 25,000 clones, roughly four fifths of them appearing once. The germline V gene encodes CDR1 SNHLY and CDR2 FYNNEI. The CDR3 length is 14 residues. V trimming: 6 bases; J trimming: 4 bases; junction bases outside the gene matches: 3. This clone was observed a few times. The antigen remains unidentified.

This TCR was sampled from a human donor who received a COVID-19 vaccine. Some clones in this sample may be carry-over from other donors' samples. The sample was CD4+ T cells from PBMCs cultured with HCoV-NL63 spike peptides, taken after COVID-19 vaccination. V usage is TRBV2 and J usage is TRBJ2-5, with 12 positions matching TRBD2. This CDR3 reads CASRETSGGETQYF. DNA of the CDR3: TGTGCCAGCAGAGAGACTAGCGGGGGAGAGACCCAGTACTTC.